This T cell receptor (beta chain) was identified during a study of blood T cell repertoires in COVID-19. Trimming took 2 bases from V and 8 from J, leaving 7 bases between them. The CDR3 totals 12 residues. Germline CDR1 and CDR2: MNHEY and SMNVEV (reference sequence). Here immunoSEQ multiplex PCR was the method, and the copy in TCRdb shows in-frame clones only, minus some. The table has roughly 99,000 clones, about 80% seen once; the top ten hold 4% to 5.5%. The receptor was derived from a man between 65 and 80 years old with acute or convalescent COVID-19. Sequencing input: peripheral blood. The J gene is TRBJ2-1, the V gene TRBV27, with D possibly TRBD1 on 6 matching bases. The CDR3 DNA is TGTGCCAGCAGTTTAGCAGGGGATGAGCAGTTCTTC. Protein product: CASSLAGDEQFF.